This TCR beta chain came from a study of blood T cell repertoires in COVID-19. V lost 7 bases and J 9 bases, leaving 16 bases between the germline ends. This CDR3 has 12 residues. Germline CDR1 is SQVTM and CDR2 is ANQGSEA. Profiled with immunoSEQ multiplex PCR; TCRdb holds only in-frame clones, not every one. Counted here are approximately 300,000 clones, 75% to 95% occurring once; the ten biggest clones make up 6.5% to 8%. The sample consisted of peripheral blood. V usage is TRBV29-1 and J usage is TRBJ2-4; D may be TRBD2 (5 bases). This receptor was obtained from a woman aged 25 to 39 with COVID-19, enrolled during active disease. The CDR3 protein is CSARTFRGIQYF. The DNA for the CDR3 is TGCAGCGCTCGGACTTTTAGAGGCATTCAGTACTTC.